This TCR beta chain was identified in a study of PD-1 blockade in classical Hodgkin lymphoma. Using immunoSEQ multiplex PCR, the repertoire was profiled, and TCRdb retains in-frame clones only, with some absent. The sample has about 90,000 clones; 85% to 95% are singletons. The V end was cut by 2 bases, the J end by 0 bases, with 8 bases between. Germline CDR1 is MDHEN and CDR2 is SYDVKM. The CDR3 runs to 15 residues. A word on this clone: Its specificity is unknown.

General study findings and limits: Compared with healthy donors, newly diagnosed patients reportedly showed lower baseline TCR diversity. The causes of the repertoire differences, possibly disease activity or prior therapy, remain undefined.

Relapse was seen in all patients after autologous stem cell transplantation, and brentuximab vedotin exposure was variable. The sample here was peripheral blood mononuclear cells (PBMCs), taken before the second cycle of nivolumab. The clonotype originates from a human donor with classical Hodgkin lymphoma. The J gene is TRBJ2-1, the V gene TRBV28, with D unresolved. The CDR3 DNA follows: TGTGCCAGCAGTTTAATGTTGAGCTCCTACAATGAGCAGTTCTTC. It specifies CASSLMLSSYNEQFF.